Below are 25 T cell receptor beta chains sequenced from a single sample in a study of shared clonotypes between healthy human individuals. Using immunoSEQ multiplex PCR, the repertoire was profiled, and TCRdb retains in-frame clones only, with some absent. The sample carries a few hundred thousand clones, about 96% recorded once. The specimen sequenced was memory CD8+ T cells sorted from blood. Subset here: CD45RO+ cells pooled with CCR7-negative TemRA cells. Receptor source: a man aged 25 to 40 in good health.

This clone was seen just once. The chain recombines TRBV6-1 with TRBJ1-5, with D possibly matching TRBD1 (5 bases). This CDR3 spans 16 amino acids. Looked up from germline, CDR1 is MNHNS and CDR2 is SASEGT. Trimming cost V 4 bases and J 0 bases, with 13 bases left between them. The CDR3 DNA reads TGTGCCAGCAGTGGGCAACAGGTCCTTAGCAATCAGCCCCAGCATTTT. Translated: CASSGQQVLSNQPQHF.

In nucleotides, the CDR3 is TGTGCCAGCAGCCCAAGCGGGAGGGCCTACAATGAGCAGTTCTTC. Amino acid sequence: CASSPSGRAYNEQFF. The chain employs TRBV13 and TRBJ2-1; 10 nucleotides align to TRBD2. Germline V CDR1 and CDR2: PRHDT, FYEKMQ (reference sequence). Trimming at V came to 5 bases and at J to 2 bases, leaving 3 bases not matched to a gene. CDR3 length: 15 amino acids.

The chain links TRBV28 to TRBJ2-5; perhaps D is TRBD1 or TRBD2 (6 bases each). The CDR3 runs to 13 residues. V lost 3 bases and J 4 bases, leaving 9 bases between the germline ends. Germline loops: CDR1 MDHEN, CDR2 SYDVKM. The CDR3 region is CASSFKGGETQYF. CDR3 nucleotide sequence: TGTGCCAGCAGTTTTAAGGGGGGAGAGACCCAGTACTTC. Full variable domain (outside the CDR3, taken from reference TRBV28 and TRBJ2-5): DVKVTQSSRYLVKRTGEKVFLECVQDMDHENMFWYRQDPGLGLRLIYFSYDVKMKEKGDIPEGYSVSREKKERFSLILESASTNQTSMYLCASSFKGGETQYFGPGTRLLVL.

The chain joins TRBV6-1 to TRBJ1-2; D is unclear. V lost 1 base, J lost 2 bases, and 11 bases lay in between. The CDR3 runs 15 residues. Germline CDR1 and CDR2: MNHNS and SASEGT. The CDR3 region is CASSEGDFRNYGYTF. The CDR3 region has the DNA TGTGCCAGCAGTGAAGGGGATTTCCGCAACTATGGCTACACCTTC.

The chain combines TRBV7-8 with TRBJ1-5; D is possibly TRBD1 (5 bases). The V end lost 7 bases, the J end lost 7 bases, and 17 bases lay between the germline ends. Germline loops: CDR1 SGHVS, CDR2 FQNEAQ. CDR3 length equals 14 residues. Here the CDR3 reads CASTLAPRGQPQHF. For the CDR3, the DNA is TGTGCCAGCACCTTGGCTCCCCGGGGGCAGCCCCAGCATTTT.

This chain joins TRBV11-1 and TRBJ2-5; TRBD2 might be the D (5 bases). The germline V and J ends were trimmed by 5 bases and 1 base, with 8 bases remaining between them. CDR1 is SGHAT, CDR2 FQDESV, per germline (reference sequence). The CDR3 contains 13 residues. CDR3 amino acids: CASSLRGQETQYF. CDR3 DNA: TGTGCCAGCAGCCTCCGGGGCCAAGAGACCCAGTACTTC.

For the CDR3, the DNA is TGTGCCAGCGTGCGGACTAGCGGGAGGGCCGATGCAGATACGCAGTATTTT. Its translation: CASVRTSGRADADTQYF. The rearrangement uses TRBV28 and TRBJ2-3; 15 bases agree with TRBD2. The CDR3 consists of 17 residues. V trimming: 8 bases; J trimming: 4 bases; junction bases outside the gene matches: 10. The germline gives CDR1 MDHEN, CDR2 SYDVKM.

About this clone itself: Other DNA sequences of this sample code for an identical CDR3. This sequence joins TRBV5-1 and TRBJ2-1; 8 bases match TRBD2. The CDR3 has 17 residues. The junction had 18 bases not matched to a gene; V was cut back by 6 bases and J by 7 bases. Germline V gene lookup returns CDR1 SGHRS and CDR2 YFSETQ. CDR3 DNA: TGCGCCAGCACCCTTCCGGCGGGGCGGGGGGAACGTAATGAGCAGTTCTTC. It translates to CASTLPAGRGERNEQFF. The full variable domain, rest sourced from reference TRBV5-1 and TRBJ2-1, is KAGVTQTPRYLIKTRGQQVTLSCSPISGHRSVSWYQQTPGQGLQFLFEYFSETQRNKGNFPGRFSGRQFSNSRSEMNVSTLELGDSALYLCASTLPAGRGERNEQFFGPGTRLTVL.

A single count supports this clone. For the CDR3, the DNA is TGCGCCAGCAGTGAGTCATCAGGGACCGGGGAGCTGTTTTTT. It codes for CASSESSGTGELFF. This chain connects TRBV10-1 to TRBJ2-2, with D tentatively TRBD1 (5 bases). Germline values: CDR1 WNHNN, CDR2 SYGVQD (reference sequence). V lost 0 bases, J lost 5 bases, and 7 bases lay in between. The CDR3 spans 14 residues.

The V and J genes are TRBV5-6 and TRBJ2-3; 9 bases are shared with TRBD1. V shed 2 bases, J shed 4 bases, and the junction held 8 bases outside the gene matches. This CDR3 has 16 residues. Looked up from germline, CDR1 is SGHDT and CDR2 is YYEEEE. The CDR3 DNA reads TGTGCCAGCAGCTTAAACAGGGGGCTTAGAGCAGATACGCAGTATTTT. It yields the protein CASSLNRGLRADTQYF.

V usage is TRBV9 and J usage is TRBJ2-1; TRBD1 agrees at 8 bases. The CDR3 loop spans 16 amino acids. After removal of 0 bases from V and 4 bases from J, the junction contained 6 bases not matched to a gene. Per germline, CDR1 SGDLS and CDR2 YYNGEE. Here the CDR3 reads CASSVEVRGLYNEQFF. For the CDR3, the DNA is TGTGCCAGCAGCGTAGAGGTCAGGGGGCTATACAATGAGCAGTTCTTC.

The rearrangement links TRBV28 to TRBJ1-1, with 8 bases fitting TRBD1. CDR1 and CDR2 from the germline V gene are MDHEN and SYDVKM. The CDR3 loop spans 15 amino acids. With 5 bases clipped from V and 1 base from J, the junction kept 6 bases outside the gene matches. The CDR3 is CASSDLTGENTEAFF. The CDR3 nucleotides read TGTGCCAGCAGTGATCTGACAGGGGAGAACACTGAAGCTTTCTTT.

The chain carries TRBV11-2 and TRBJ2-2; maybe TRBD2 (6 bases). The CDR3 is 15 amino acids. Trimming took off 3 bases at V and 4 bases at J, with 12 bases between the two ends. Germline V lookup: CDR1 SGHAT, CDR2 FQNNGV. The CDR3 coding sequence is TGTGCCAGCAGCTTCCCGGGAGCGGGCACCGGGGAGCTGTTTTTT. This gives the protein CASSFPGAGTGELFF. Full variable domain (rest looked up from reference TRBV11-2 and TRBJ2-2): EAGVAQSPRYKIIEKRQSVAFWCNPISGHATLYWYQQILGQGPKLLIQFQNNGVVDDSQLPKDRFSAERLKGVDSTLKIQPAKLEDSAVYLCASSFPGAGTGELFFGEGSRLTVL.

The chain has TRBV28 and TRBJ2-7, with 9 bases identical to TRBD2. This CDR3 spans 13 amino acids. Germline loops: CDR1 MDHEN, CDR2 SYDVKM. Trimming took 4 bases from V and 4 from J; bases not matched to a gene: 2. CDR3 nucleotide sequence: TGTGCCAGCAGTTATAGCGGGAGTTACGAGCAGTACTTC. It is translated as CASSYSGSYEQYF. Full variable domain (outside the CDR3, taken from reference TRBV28 and TRBJ2-7): DVKVTQSSRYLVKRTGEKVFLECVQDMDHENMFWYRQDPGLGLRLIYFSYDVKMKEKGDIPEGYSVSREKKERFSLILESASTNQTSMYLCASSYSGSYEQYFGPGTRLTVT.

The rearrangement uses TRBV5-6 and TRBJ1-1, with TRBD1 matching over 7 bases. Losses at the gene ends were 1 base for V and 7 bases for J; bases not matched to a gene: 10. The CDR3 totals 15 residues. Germline V gene sequence: CDR1 SGHDT, CDR2 YYEEEE. The CDR3 sequence is CASSLRGGTVLEAFF. DNA for the CDR3: TGTGCCAGCAGCTTGAGAGGAGGGACAGTACTTGAAGCTTTCTTT.

The J gene is TRBJ2-6, the V gene TRBV6-1, with 7 bases aligning to TRBD2. CDR1 MNHNS and CDR2 SASEGT come from the germline V gene. Trimming at V came to 4 bases and at J to 1 base, leaving 10 bases not matched to a gene. This CDR3 region has 18 residues. The CDR3 region is CASSVLAGELSGANVLTF. CDR3 in DNA: TGTGCCAGCAGTGTCCTCGCGGGAGAGTTGTCTGGGGCCAACGTCCTGACTTTC.

The table lists this clone with a count of one. V is TRBV10-3 and J is TRBJ1-2, with 7 bases identical to TRBD1. V lost 7 bases and J lost 8; bases outside the gene matches: 16. The CDR3 is made up of 15 amino acids. Germline CDR1 ENHRY, CDR2 SYGVKD. CDR3 residues: CAITQTGLKRGGYTF. CDR3 nucleotides: TGTGCCATCACCCAGACAGGGTTAAAGAGAGGGGGCTACACCTTC.

Only a few counts were recorded for this clone. The chain recombines TRBV29-1 with TRBJ2-7; weak D call: TRBD1 (5 bases). The V gene lost 4 bases and the J gene lost 0 bases, with 16 bases spanning the gap. The CDR3 loop spans 15 amino acids. Germline lookup yields CDR1 SQVTM and CDR2 ANQGSEA. CDR3 sequence (DNA): TGCAGCGTTGTGGGGCTACCGAACCACTCCTACGAGCAGTACTTC. Its translation: CSVVGLPNHSYEQYF.

The chain has TRBV11-2 and TRBJ2-7; 7 nucleotides align to TRBD2. This CDR3 has 14 amino acids. The V gene end was trimmed by 8 bases and the J gene end by 2 bases; junction bases not matched to a gene: 9. Germline V gene data show CDR1 as SGHAT and CDR2 as FQNNGV. The CDR3: CASGVSGRPYEQYF. The DNA for the CDR3 is TGTGCCAGCGGAGTTAGCGGGCGACCCTACGAGCAGTACTTC.

The rearrangement joins TRBV25-1 to TRBJ2-2, with 9 bases identical to TRBD1. Germline CDR1 reads MGHDK; CDR2 reads SYGVNS. The V segment lost 2 bases and the J segment 6 bases; nucleotides outside the gene matches: 7. This CDR3 is built from 16 residues. This CDR3 reads CASSEAGTGLAGELFF. The DNA for the CDR3 is TGTGCCAGCAGTGAAGCCGGGACAGGGTTGGCCGGGGAGCTGTTTTTT.

The V gene is TRBV2, the J gene TRBJ2-3; 9 positions match TRBD1. J was trimmed by 6 bases and V by 8 bases; bases with no gene match: 9. There are 14 residues in the CDR3. The germline V gene encodes CDR1 SNHLY and CDR2 FYNNEI. The CDR3 loop is CASLDRGSPDTQYF. For the CDR3, the DNA is TGTGCCAGCTTGGACAGGGGCTCCCCGGATACGCAGTATTTT.

This sequence joins TRBV19 and TRBJ1-3; D unresolved. CDR3 size: 15 residues. The germline V gene encodes CDR1 LNHDA and CDR2 SQIVND (reference sequence). The germline V and J ends were trimmed by 5 bases and 0 bases, with 11 bases remaining between them. The CDR3 DNA sequence: TGTGCCAGTAGTGCCCGACACAGCTCTGGAAACACCATATATTTT. Its translation is CASSARHSSGNTIYF.

For the CDR3, the DNA is TGTGCCATCAGTGATGAGCGACTGGGAAGAAATGAGCAGTTCTTC. Residues: CAISDERLGRNEQFF. The chain links TRBV10-3 to TRBJ2-1; no firm D call. The CDR3 runs to 15 residues. Germline V CDR1 and CDR2: ENHRY, SYGVKD. V was shortened by 3 bases and J by 7 bases, with 16 bases between the two germline ends.

The chain links TRBV7-9 to TRBJ2-2; D not resolved. CDR3 length: 12 residues. Trimming took 2 bases from V and 7 from J, leaving 5 bases between them. Germline V gene lookup returns CDR1 SEHNR and CDR2 FQNEAQ (reference sequence). Written as DNA, the CDR3 is TGTGCCAGCAGCTTATTCCACGGGGAGCTGTTTTTT. As protein: CASSLFHGELFF.

V is TRBV7-8 and J is TRBJ1-5; maybe TRBD1 (6 bases). CDR3 length: 14 residues. CDR1 and CDR2 (germline): SGHVS, FQNEAQ. The V gene lost 1 base and the J gene lost 7 bases, with 11 bases spanning the gap. This chain's CDR3 is CASSLGQGSQPQHF. For the CDR3, the DNA is TGTGCCAGCAGCTTAGGGCAGGGGTCGCAGCCCCAGCATTTT.